The 14 T cell receptor beta chains given below trace back to one sample, sequenced in a study of T-cell reconstitution after alpha-beta-depleted transplantation in children. The TCRbeta library incorporated unique molecular identifiers. TCRdb ran MiXCR on the PCR reads and lists one entry per CDR3 protein. Of around 4,200 distinct CDR3 sequences listed, approximately 19% are singletons. This sample comprised PBMCs, mostly from graft donor cells, obtained 180 days after TCRalphabeta/CD19-depleted stem cell transplant. These receptors were obtained from a male patient aged 2-10 years who had a stem cell transplant for acute lymphoblastic leukemia, so the T cells may come from the graft donor.

This clonotype counts as medium-sized. This sequence joins TRBV20-1 and TRBJ1-2; 12 bases map to TRBD1. The CDR3 is made up of 15 amino acids. V shed 5 bases, J shed 4 bases, and the junction held 8 bases outside the gene matches. Germline CDR1 is DFQATT and CDR2 is SNEGSKA (reference sequence). CDR3 in amino acids: CSAGGQGARSYGYTF. In DNA form, the CDR3 reads TGCAGTGCTGGGGGACAGGGGGCGCGTAGCTATGGCTACACCTTC.

At least ten counts were recorded for this clonotype. The genes are TRBV20-1 and TRBJ1-6, with TRBD1 matching over 7 bases. Looked up from germline, CDR1 is DFQATT and CDR2 is SNEGSKA (reference sequence). The CDR3 is 15 amino acids. The V gene end was trimmed by 3 bases and the J gene end by 5 bases; junction bases not matched to a gene: 7. The CDR3 region has the DNA TGCAGTGCTAGTGTCGCAGGGGGGGATAATTCACCCCTCCACTTT. It codes for CSASVAGGDNSPLHF.

This clonotype is categorized as medium-sized. The chain has TRBV6-5 and TRBJ1-4; 8 bases fit TRBD1. The V gene's germline CDR1 is MNHEY and CDR2 SVGAGI. This CDR3 region has 13 residues. The junction had 4 bases not matched to a gene; V was cut back by 6 bases and J by 7 bases. CDR3 DNA: TGTGCCAGCAGGGGGACAGGCGCTGAAAAACTGTTTTTT. Amino acid sequence: CASRGTGAEKLFF.

This clonotype showed up many times. The chain recombines TRBV19 with TRBJ2-1; TRBD2 aligns across 7 bases. CDR3 length: 16 residues. Germline CDR1 is LNHDA and CDR2 is SQIVND (reference sequence). Trimming removed 2 bases from V and 0 bases from J; junction bases left unmatched: 4. CDR3 sequence reads: CASSITGGSSYNEQFF. The DNA for the CDR3 is TGTGCCAGTAGTATAACGGGCGGGAGCTCCTACAATGAGCAGTTCTTC.

By its share, this clonotype is medium-sized (0.01 to 0.1%). The chain carries TRBV4-1 and TRBJ2-5; D is tentatively TRBD1 or TRBD2 (6 bases each). This CDR3 is built from 13 residues. CDR1 and CDR2 (germline): MGHRA, YSYEKL. Trimming removed 5 bases from V and 5 bases from J, with 12 bases in between. The CDR3 protein is CASSTRRGETQYF. CDR3 sequence (DNA): TGCGCCAGCAGCACCCGGAGGGGGGAGACCCAGTACTTC.

This clonotype was detected ten times or more. The gene calls are TRBV12-3 or TRBV12-4 and TRBJ1-2, with 9 bases lining up with TRBD1. The CDR3 is made up of 14 amino acids. Trimming at V came to 5 bases and at J to 7 bases, leaving 8 bases not matched to a gene. The CDR3 region is CASSPTGGRGGYTF. The CDR3, as DNA: TGTGCCAGCAGTCCGACAGGGGGACGAGGTGGCTACACCTTC.

This clonotype was found many times. The chain couples TRBV7-9 to TRBJ2-7, with D perhaps TRBD2 (5 bases). The germline V and J ends were trimmed by 3 bases and 3 bases, with 12 bases remaining between them. The CDR3 has 14 residues. Per the germline V gene, CDR1 is SEHNR and CDR2 is FQNEAQ (reference sequence). CDR3 coding DNA: TGTGCCAGCAGCTTGGAACCAGACTACTACGAGCAGTACTTC. It specifies CASSLEPDYYEQYF.

This clonotype was observed a few times. The rearrangement uses TRBV2 and TRBJ1-2, with a weak D call TRBD1 (5 bases). V was pared by 6 bases and J by 6 bases, with 14 bases between. CDR1 is SNHLY and CDR2 is FYNNEI in the germline V gene. The CDR3 has 13 residues. The CDR3 sequence: CASSPGGLDGYTF. The CDR3 region has the DNA TGTGCCAGCAGCCCCGGGGGGTTGGATGGCTACACCTTC.

This clonotype appeared many times. V and J are TRBV29-1 and TRBJ2-3, with 9 bases aligning to TRBD1. CDR3 length: 14 residues. Trimming took 3 bases from V and 3 from J; bases not matched to a gene: 4. Germline V gene lookup returns CDR1 SQVTM and CDR2 ANQGSEA. The CDR3 DNA is TGCAGCGTTGATAACAGGGGGCCGACAGATACGCAGTATTTT. It specifies CSVDNRGPTDTQYF.

This clonotype is classed as medium-sized. CDR3 sequence reads: CASSLPGTRETQYF. In DNA, the CDR3 is TGTGCCAGCAGTTTACCAGGGACAAGAGAGACCCAGTACTTC. This chain uses TRBV28 with TRBJ2-5; D possibly corresponds to TRBD1 (6 bases). The CDR3 length is 14 residues. Trimming cost V 2 bases and J 4 bases, with 11 bases left between them. From germline, CDR1 is MDHEN and CDR2 SYDVKM.

The rearrangement uses TRBV5-8 and TRBJ2-3, with D perhaps TRBD1 or TRBD2 (6 bases each). From germline, CDR1 is SGHTS and CDR2 YDEGEE. This CDR3 is built from 15 residues. V gave up 3 bases and J gave up 2 bases, with 13 bases separating them. The CDR3 DNA reads as TGTGCCAGCAGCTATCTGAGGGGGGTCACAGATACGCAGTATTTT. The encoded protein is CASSYLRGVTDTQYF.

This clonotype was seen repeatedly, ten times or more. The rearrangement links TRBV6-4 to TRBJ2-1, with 15 bases that match TRBD2. The CDR3 extends over 21 amino acids. Losses at the gene ends were 6 bases for V and 0 bases for J; bases not matched to a gene: 15. Germline-derived CDR1 and CDR2 are MRHNA and SNTAGT. The CDR3 is CASRRRTSGRAGPLSYNEQFF. The CDR3 nucleotides read TGTGCCAGCAGACGCCGGACTAGCGGGAGGGCCGGCCCCCTCTCCTACAATGAGCAGTTCTTC.

Judged by abundance, this clonotype is medium-sized. The rearrangement uses TRBV5-1 and TRBJ2-5; no clear D. The CDR3 consists of 13 residues. Trimming shortened V by 0 bases and J by 4 bases, and 7 bases separated the two germline ends. In germline, CDR1 is SGHRS, CDR2 YFSETQ. The chain's CDR3 is CASSLGSRETQYF. The DNA of the CDR3 is TGCGCCAGCAGCTTGGGGTCACGAGAGACCCAGTACTTC.

This clonotype has ten or more counts. This sequence joins TRBV28 and TRBJ2-3; D remains ambiguous. Trimming cost V 3 bases and J 5 bases, with 3 bases left between them. Germline CDR1 is MDHEN and CDR2 is SYDVKM. CDR3 length: 11 amino acids. The CDR3: CASSFLDTQYF. The DNA for the CDR3 is TGTGCCAGCAGTTTCTTAGATACGCAGTATTTT.